Listed below are T cell receptor beta chains from one sample, sequenced in a study of shared clonotypes between healthy human individuals. Profiled with immunoSEQ multiplex PCR; TCRdb holds only in-frame clones, not every one. The table records about 2.3 million clones, 85% to 95% of them present only once. What was sequenced was naive CD4+ T cells from PBMCs. Receptors originate from a man in his late teens or twenties in good health. Some clones in this sample may be carry-over from other donors' samples. Both conserved end residues are part of each CDR3. A D gene is named only where the DNA matches it firmly. Clone sizes are given selectively: once, few, many, or a class where the clone is expanded.

j_gene: TRBJ1-4; d_gene: TRBD1; v_gene: TRBV10-3; abundance: NA; CDR3aa: CAIKAGGEEEKLFF; CDR3nt: TGTGCCATCAAGGCAGGGGGCGAGGAAGAAAAACTGTTTTTT
j_gene: TRBJ2-1; d_gene: NA; v_gene: TRBV5-1; abundance: NA; CDR3aa: CASSPEGSLRDSLYNEQFF; CDR3nt: TGCGCCAGCAGCCCAGAGGGGTCCCTCCGGGACTCCCTCTACAATGAGCAGTTCTTC
j_gene: TRBJ2-5; d_gene: NA; v_gene: TRBV5-1; abundance: NA; CDR3aa: CASSLATGASETQYF; CDR3nt: TGCGCCAGCAGCTTGGCGACAGGAGCCTCGGAGACCCAGTACTTC
j_gene: TRBJ1-1; d_gene: NA; v_gene: TRBV18; abundance: NA; CDR3aa: CASSPLTGALGTEAFF; CDR3nt: TGTGCCAGCTCTCCTCTTACAGGAGCCTTAGGTACTGAAGCTTTCTTT
j_gene: TRBJ2-2; d_gene: NA; v_gene: TRBV7-7; abundance: NA; CDR3aa: CASSSHRGPTGELFF; CDR3nt: TGTGCCAGCAGCTCCCATCGGGGGCCGACCGGGGAGCTGTTTTTT
j_gene: TRBJ2-3; d_gene: TRBD1; v_gene: TRBV5-1; abundance: NA; CDR3aa: CASSHPGTGAQDTQYF; CDR3nt: TGCGCCAGCAGCCACCCCGGGACAGGGGCACAAGATACGCAGTATTTT
j_gene: TRBJ2-5; d_gene: NA; v_gene: TRBV2; abundance: NA; CDR3aa: CASSGRRNPWSQYF; CDR3nt: TGTGCCAGCAGTGGACGGCGGAACCCATGGTCCCAGTACTTC
j_gene: TRBJ2-6; d_gene: NA; v_gene: TRBV9; abundance: once; CDR3aa: CASSVGVNSGANVLTF; CDR3nt: TGTGCCAGCAGCGTAGGGGTCAACTCTGGGGCCAACGTCCTGACTTTC
j_gene: TRBJ2-5; d_gene: NA; v_gene: TRBV7-3; abundance: NA; CDR3aa: CASSPERGETQYF; CDR3nt: TGTGCCAGCAGCCCCGAAAGGGGGGAGACCCAGTACTTC
j_gene: TRBJ2-3; d_gene: TRBD2; v_gene: TRBV2; abundance: NA; CDR3aa: CASSGSSGRDTQYF; CDR3nt: TGTGCCAGCAGTGGGTCTAGCGGGAGAGATACGCAGTATTTT
j_gene: TRBJ1-5; d_gene: NA; v_gene: TRBV28; abundance: NA; CDR3aa: CASSKNRVLNQPQHF; CDR3nt: TGTGCCAGCAGTAAGAACCGGGTCCTCAATCAGCCCCAGCATTTT
j_gene: TRBJ1-2; d_gene: NA; v_gene: TRBV6-5; abundance: once; CDR3aa: CASSYLFGKLDYGYTF; CDR3nt: TGTGCCAGCAGTTACCTTTTTGGGAAACTAGACTATGGCTACACCTTC
j_gene: TRBJ1-4; d_gene: NA; v_gene: TRBV28; abundance: NA; CDR3aa: CASAPGGAAGRLFF; CDR3nt: TGTGCCAGCGCCCCCGGGGGGGCCGCCGGTCGGCTGTTTTTT
j_gene: TRBJ2-1; d_gene: NA; v_gene: TRBV5-4; abundance: NA; CDR3aa: CASSLTAATYNEQFF; CDR3nt: TGTGCCAGCAGCTTGACAGCGGCGACCTACAATGAGCAGTTCTTC
j_gene: TRBJ1-1; d_gene: NA; v_gene: TRBV5-1; abundance: NA; CDR3aa: CASSLADRLAEAFF; CDR3nt: TGCGCCAGCAGCTTGGCGGACCGTCTTGCTGAAGCTTTCTTT
j_gene: TRBJ2-6; d_gene: NA; v_gene: TRBV11-2; abundance: NA; CDR3aa: CASGASPGANVLTF; CDR3nt: TGTGCCTCGGGGGCCTCCCCTGGGGCCAACGTCCTGACTTTC
j_gene: TRBJ2-3; d_gene: TRBD2; v_gene: TRBV4-3; abundance: NA; CDR3aa: CASSHQLAGGREGTDTQYF; CDR3nt: TGCGCCAGCAGCCATCAACTAGCGGGAGGTAGGGAGGGCACAGATACGCAGTATTTT
j_gene: TRBJ2-2; d_gene: NA; v_gene: TRBV7-9; abundance: NA; CDR3aa: CASSLAGGNTGELFF; CDR3nt: TGTGCCAGCAGCTTAGCGGGGGGTAACACCGGGGAGCTGTTTTTT
j_gene: TRBJ1-5; d_gene: NA; v_gene: TRBV7-8; abundance: NA; CDR3aa: CASSLLRQLSWPQHF; CDR3nt: TGTGCCAGCAGCTTACTGAGGCAGCTTAGTTGGCCCCAGCATTTT
j_gene: TRBJ1-1; d_gene: NA; v_gene: TRBV29-1; abundance: NA; CDR3aa: CSARWGGPYEGVTEAFF; CDR3nt: TGCAGCGCCCGGTGGGGGGGCCCCTATGAAGGGGTCACTGAAGCTTTCTTT
j_gene: TRBJ1-1; d_gene: NA; v_gene: TRBV12-5; abundance: few; CDR3aa: CASGPGGPTEAFF; CDR3nt: TGTGCTAGTGGTCCGGGGGGACCCACTGAAGCTTTCTTT
j_gene: TRBJ1-5; d_gene: NA; v_gene: TRBV5-6; abundance: NA; CDR3aa: CASSSKDSNSNQPQHF; CDR3nt: TGTGCCAGCAGCTCCAAAGACAGTAATAGCAATCAGCCCCAGCATTTT
j_gene: TRBJ1-2; d_gene: NA; v_gene: TRBV28; abundance: NA; CDR3aa: CASSWGRFQNGYTF; CDR3nt: TGTGCCAGCAGTTGGGGGAGATTTCAGAATGGCTACACCTTC
j_gene: TRBJ1-2; d_gene: NA; v_gene: TRBV29-1; abundance: NA; CDR3aa: CSVLVPGDGYTF; CDR3nt: TGCAGCGTTCTTGTTCCCGGGGACGGCTACACCTTC
j_gene: TRBJ2-1; d_gene: NA; v_gene: TRBV11-2; abundance: NA; CDR3aa: CASSFRADGTYNEQFF; CDR3nt: TGTGCCAGCAGCTTTAGGGCGGACGGAACCTACAATGAGCAGTTCTTC
j_gene: TRBJ1-1; d_gene: NA; v_gene: TRBV19; abundance: NA; CDR3aa: CASSIVVGGNTEAFF; CDR3nt: TGTGCCAGTAGTATAGTGGTTGGTGGGAACACTGAAGCTTTCTTT
j_gene: TRBJ2-7; d_gene: NA; v_gene: TRBV27; abundance: once; CDR3aa: CASSLSYEQYF; CDR3nt: TGTGCCAGCAGCCTCTCCTACGAGCAGTACTTC
j_gene: TRBJ2-2; d_gene: NA; v_gene: TRBV5-1; abundance: once; CDR3aa: CASSLAGRGGGELFF; CDR3nt: TGCGCCAGCAGCTTGGCCGGCAGGGGAGGAGGGGAGCTGTTTTTT
j_gene: TRBJ2-5; d_gene: TRBD1; v_gene: TRBV6-1; abundance: once; CDR3aa: CASSSETGGAETQYF; CDR3nt: TGTGCCAGCAGTTCCGAAACAGGGGGCGCTGAGACCCAGTACTTC
j_gene: TRBJ2-3; d_gene: TRBD1; v_gene: TRBV9; abundance: NA; CDR3aa: CASSVAGTGGRVTQYF; CDR3nt: TGTGCCAGCAGCGTAGCCGGGACAGGGGGCAGAGTTACGCAGTATTTT
j_gene: TRBJ2-1; d_gene: TRBD2; v_gene: TRBV2; abundance: NA; CDR3aa: CASSGGGSYGEQFF; CDR3nt: TGTGCCAGCAGTGGTGGCGGGAGTTACGGTGAGCAGTTCTTC
j_gene: TRBJ2-3; d_gene: NA; v_gene: TRBV7-9; abundance: NA; CDR3aa: CAGKRDTQYF; CDR3nt: TGTGCCGGAAAAAGAGATACGCAGTATTTT
j_gene: TRBJ1-1; d_gene: NA; v_gene: TRBV5-8; abundance: NA; CDR3aa: CASTRVEAFF; CDR3nt: TGTGCCAGCACCCGTGTAGAAGCTTTCTTT
j_gene: TRBJ1-5; d_gene: NA; v_gene: TRBV6-5; abundance: NA; CDR3aa: CASTPPLGQPQHF; CDR3nt: TGTGCCAGCACCCCCCCCCTGGGTCAGCCCCAGCATTTT
j_gene: TRBJ2-5; d_gene: NA; v_gene: TRBV25-1; abundance: NA; CDR3aa: CASSVAQAAETQYF; CDR3nt: TGTGCCAGCAGTGTAGCGCAGGCGGCCGAGACCCAGTACTTC
j_gene: TRBJ2-2; d_gene: NA; v_gene: TRBV19; abundance: NA; CDR3aa: CASSSAPGTGELFF; CDR3nt: TGTGCCAGTAGTAGTGCCCCAGGGACCGGGGAGCTGTTTTTT
j_gene: TRBJ2-5; d_gene: TRBD1; v_gene: TRBV5-4; abundance: NA; CDR3aa: CASSFDREETQYF; CDR3nt: TGTGCCAGCAGCTTCGACAGGGAAGAGACCCAGTACTTC
j_gene: TRBJ2-1; d_gene: NA; v_gene: TRBV28; abundance: NA; CDR3aa: CASTERVTNRASGNNEQFF; CDR3nt: TGTGCCAGCACTGAAAGAGTCACTAACCGTGCCTCGGGGAACAATGAGCAGTTCTTC
j_gene: TRBJ1-3; d_gene: NA; v_gene: TRBV11-2; abundance: NA; CDR3aa: CASSLTVSGSFSSGNTIYF; CDR3nt: TGTGCCAGCAGCTTAACCGTTTCGGGCAGCTTTAGCTCTGGAAACACCATATATTTT
j_gene: TRBJ1-4; d_gene: TRBD1; v_gene: TRBV11-2; abundance: once; CDR3aa: CASSLDRQGVGEKLFF; CDR3nt: TGTGCCAGCAGCTTAGATCGACAGGGCGTAGGTGAAAAACTGTTTTTT
j_gene: TRBJ2-7; d_gene: NA; v_gene: TRBV5-1; abundance: NA; CDR3aa: CASSLGVGGEQYF; CDR3nt: TGCGCCAGCAGCTTGGGAGTAGGGGGAGAGCAGTACTTC
j_gene: TRBJ1-4; d_gene: NA; v_gene: TRBV5-8; abundance: NA; CDR3aa: CASSYQGLNEKLFF; CDR3nt: TGTGCCAGCAGCTATCAAGGCTTAAATGAAAAACTGTTTTTT
j_gene: TRBJ1-5; d_gene: TRBD1; v_gene: TRBV4-1; abundance: NA; CDR3aa: CASSQDRDNQPQHF; CDR3nt: TGCGCCAGCAGCCAGGACAGGGACAATCAGCCCCAGCATTTT
j_gene: TRBJ2-5; d_gene: NA; v_gene: TRBV7-2; abundance: NA; CDR3aa: CASSLVDQETQYF; CDR3nt: TGTGCCAGCAGCTTAGTAGATCAAGAGACCCAGTACTTC
j_gene: TRBJ2-3; d_gene: TRBD2; v_gene: TRBV5-4; abundance: NA; CDR3aa: CASSTRLAGKTDTQYF; CDR3nt: TGTGCCAGCAGCACAAGACTAGCGGGGAAGACAGATACGCAGTATTTT
j_gene: TRBJ1-1; d_gene: NA; v_gene: TRBV5-1; abundance: NA; CDR3aa: CASSLAGQNTEAFF; CDR3nt: TGCGCCAGCAGCTTGGCCGGGCAGAACACTGAAGCTTTCTTT
j_gene: TRBJ1-1; d_gene: TRBD1; v_gene: TRBV18; abundance: NA; CDR3aa: CASSPTGGRGTEAFF; CDR3nt: TGTGCCAGCTCACCCACAGGGGGCAGGGGCACTGAAGCTTTCTTT
j_gene: TRBJ1-4; d_gene: TRBD1; v_gene: TRBV7-9; abundance: NA; CDR3aa: CASSLRTGYSEKLFF; CDR3nt: TGTGCCAGCAGCCTACGGACAGGGTATTCTGAAAAACTGTTTTTT
j_gene: TRBJ1-4; d_gene: NA; v_gene: TRBV10-3; abundance: NA; CDR3aa: CAISEHYGGPATNEKLFF; CDR3nt: TGTGCCATCAGCGAACACTACGGGGGGCCTGCAACTAATGAAAAACTGTTTTTT
j_gene: TRBJ2-4; d_gene: TRBD1; v_gene: TRBV7-2; abundance: NA; CDR3aa: CASSLGTGGTIQYF; CDR3nt: TGTGCCAGCAGCTTAGGGACAGGGGGGACCATTCAGTACTTC
j_gene: TRBJ1-1; d_gene: NA; v_gene: TRBV5-1; abundance: few; CDR3aa: CASSLGASGTEAFF; CDR3nt: TGCGCCAGCAGCTTGGGGGCGTCGGGGACTGAAGCTTTCTTT
j_gene: TRBJ2-7; d_gene: NA; v_gene: TRBV20-1; abundance: NA; CDR3aa: CSAPLGSEQYF; CDR3nt: TGCAGTGCTCCATTGGGCTCCGAGCAGTACTTC
j_gene: TRBJ2-3; d_gene: TRBD2; v_gene: TRBV4-2; abundance: once; CDR3aa: CASSQETSGVTDTQYF; CDR3nt: TGTGCCAGCAGCCAAGAGACTAGCGGCGTCACAGATACGCAGTATTTT
j_gene: TRBJ1-2; d_gene: NA; v_gene: TRBV21-1; abundance: once; CDR3aa: CASSRQDQGYGYTF; CDR3nt: TGTGCCAGCAGCCGTCAAGATCAGGGGTATGGCTACACCTTC
j_gene: TRBJ2-3; d_gene: TRBD2; v_gene: TRBV28; abundance: once; CDR3aa: CASTPGLASTDTQYF; CDR3nt: TGTGCCAGCACCCCAGGACTAGCGAGCACAGATACGCAGTATTTT
j_gene: TRBJ1-1; d_gene: NA; v_gene: TRBV19; abundance: NA; CDR3aa: CASSRGSLGDTEAFF; CDR3nt: TGTGCCAGTAGTAGGGGATCACTAGGAGACACTGAAGCTTTCTTT
j_gene: TRBJ2-2; d_gene: TRBD1; v_gene: TRBV7-9; abundance: NA; CDR3aa: CASSSRDSENTGELFF; CDR3nt: TGTGCCAGCAGCTCCCGGGACAGCGAGAACACCGGGGAGCTGTTTTTT
j_gene: TRBJ2-3; d_gene: NA; v_gene: TRBV27; abundance: NA; CDR3aa: CASSGRALDTQYF; CDR3nt: TGTGCCAGCAGTGGGAGAGCCCTAGATACGCAGTATTTT
j_gene: TRBJ2-7; d_gene: NA; v_gene: TRBV5-1; abundance: NA; CDR3aa: CASSWTTGPYEQYF; CDR3nt: TGCGCCAGCAGCTGGACTACTGGACCTTACGAGCAGTACTTC